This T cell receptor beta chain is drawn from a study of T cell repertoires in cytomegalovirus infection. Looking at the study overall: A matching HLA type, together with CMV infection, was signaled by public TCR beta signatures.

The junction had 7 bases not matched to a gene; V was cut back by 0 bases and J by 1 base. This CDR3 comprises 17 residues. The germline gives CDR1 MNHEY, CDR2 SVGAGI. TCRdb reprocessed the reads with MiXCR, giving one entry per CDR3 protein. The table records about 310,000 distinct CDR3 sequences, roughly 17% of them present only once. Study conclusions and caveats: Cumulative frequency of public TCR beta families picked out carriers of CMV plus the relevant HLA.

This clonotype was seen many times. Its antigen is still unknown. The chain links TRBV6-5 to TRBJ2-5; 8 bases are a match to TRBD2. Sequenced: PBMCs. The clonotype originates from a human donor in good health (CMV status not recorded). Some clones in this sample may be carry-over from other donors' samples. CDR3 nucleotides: TGTGCCAGCAGTTACTCGAGGTCTAGCGGGCGCCAAGAGACCCAGTACTTC. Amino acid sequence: CASSYSRSSGRQETQYF.